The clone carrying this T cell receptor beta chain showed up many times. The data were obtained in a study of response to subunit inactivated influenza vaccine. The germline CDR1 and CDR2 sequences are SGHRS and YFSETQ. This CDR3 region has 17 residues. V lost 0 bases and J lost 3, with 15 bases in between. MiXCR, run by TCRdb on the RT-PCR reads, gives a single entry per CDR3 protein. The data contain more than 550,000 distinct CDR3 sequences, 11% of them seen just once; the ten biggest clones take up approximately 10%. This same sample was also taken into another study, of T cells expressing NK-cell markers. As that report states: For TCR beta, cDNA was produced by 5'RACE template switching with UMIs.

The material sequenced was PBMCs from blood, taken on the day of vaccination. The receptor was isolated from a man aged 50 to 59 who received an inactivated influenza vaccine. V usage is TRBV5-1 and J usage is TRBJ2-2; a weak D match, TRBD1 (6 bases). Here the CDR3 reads CASSLESRGVDTGELFF. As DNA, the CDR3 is TGCGCCAGCAGCTTGGAGTCCAGGGGAGTCGACACCGGGGAGCTGTTTTTT.